The clone carrying this T cell receptor (beta chain) has ten or more counts. Trimming took 0 bases from V and 4 from J, leaving 0 bases between them. The CDR3 spans 11 residues. Per germline, CDR1 SGHAT and CDR2 FQNNGV. The data derive from a study of CD8+CD57+ T cells in acquired aplastic anemia. Overall study context: Recorded DNA amounts for sorted CD4+ and CD8+ cells had an average of 3.2 ug.

For CDR3 and TCR beta VDJ profiling, genomic DNA was the template used. TCRdb processed the reads anew with MiXCR; each CDR3 protein has one entry. The table has 55,000 to 80,000 distinct CDR3 sequences, under 65% seen once; the top ten hold approximately 8.3%. The chain has TRBV11-2 and TRBJ1-1; D gene unclear. The source material was sorted CD4+, CD8+, or CD8+CD57+ T cells (not recorded which) from PBMCs. This TCR came from a human donor in good health, serving as a control. The CDR3 reads CASSLDTEAFF. DNA of the CDR3: TGTGCCAGCAGCTTAGACACTGAAGCTTTCTTT.